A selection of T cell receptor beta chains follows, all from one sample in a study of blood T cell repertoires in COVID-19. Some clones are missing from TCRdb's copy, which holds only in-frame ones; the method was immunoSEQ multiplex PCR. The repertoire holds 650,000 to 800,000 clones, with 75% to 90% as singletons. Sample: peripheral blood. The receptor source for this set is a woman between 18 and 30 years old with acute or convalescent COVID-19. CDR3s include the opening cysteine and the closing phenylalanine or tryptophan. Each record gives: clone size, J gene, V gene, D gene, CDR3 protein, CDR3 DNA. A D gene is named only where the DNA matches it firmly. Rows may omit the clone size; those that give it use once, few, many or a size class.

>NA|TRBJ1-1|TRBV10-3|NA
CATMWGENTEAFF
TGTGCCACCATGTGGGGCGAGAACACTGAAGCTTTCTTT
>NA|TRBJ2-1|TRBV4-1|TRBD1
CASSLLRGQGYNEQFF
TGCGCCAGCAGCCTTCTAAGGGGACAGGGGTACAATGAGCAGTTCTTC
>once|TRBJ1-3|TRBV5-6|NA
CASSSLGFLGNTIYF
TGTGCCAGCAGCTCCCTGGGCTTCTTAGGAAACACCATATATTTT
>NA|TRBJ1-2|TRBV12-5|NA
CASGLARQVEYGYTF
TGTGCTAGTGGTTTGGCGCGACAGGTTGAATATGGCTACACCTTC
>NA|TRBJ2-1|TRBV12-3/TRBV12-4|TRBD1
CASRDRGGNEQFF
TGTGCCAGCAGGGACAGGGGTGGGAATGAGCAGTTCTTC
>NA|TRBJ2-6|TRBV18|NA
CASSPSAGFGANVLTF
TGTGCCAGCTCACCTTCCGCAGGGTTTGGGGCCAACGTCCTGACTTTC
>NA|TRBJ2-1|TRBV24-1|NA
CATSSTVTYNEQFF
TGTGCCACCAGTTCAACTGTTACCTACAATGAGCAGTTCTTC
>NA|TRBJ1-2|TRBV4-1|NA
CASSQESYYGYTF
TGCGCCAGCAGCCAAGAGTCATACTATGGCTACACCTTC
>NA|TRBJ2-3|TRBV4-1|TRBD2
CASSQEGHLAGTGDTQYF
TGCGCCAGCAGCCAAGAAGGTCACCTAGCGGGTACTGGAGATACGCAGTATTTT
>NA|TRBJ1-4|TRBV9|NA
CASSVGALAGVEKLFF
TGTGCCAGCAGCGTAGGGGCGCTGGCGGGGGTGGAAAAACTGTTTTTT
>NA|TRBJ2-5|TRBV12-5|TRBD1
CASGFTGAAYQETQYF
TGTGCTAGTGGTTTCACAGGGGCTGCGTACCAAGAGACCCAGTACTTC
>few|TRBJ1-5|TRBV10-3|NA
CAISDWRDQPQHF
TGTGCCATCAGTGATTGGAGGGATCAGCCCCAGCATTTT
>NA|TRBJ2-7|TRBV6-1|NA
CASSERPGSDYEQYF
TGTGCCAGCAGTGAAAGGCCAGGATCCGACTACGAGCAGTACTTC
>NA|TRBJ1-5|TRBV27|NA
CASSGGEGNQPQHF
TGTGCCAGCAGTGGCGGGGAGGGCAATCAGCCCCAGCATTTT
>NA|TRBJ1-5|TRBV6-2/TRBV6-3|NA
CASSYGGGGGQPQHF
TGTGCCAGCAGTTACGGGGGCGGGGGCGGTCAGCCCCAGCATTTT
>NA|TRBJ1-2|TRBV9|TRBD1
CASSPTGVPPLDYGYTF
TGTGCCAGCAGCCCGACAGGGGTTCCCCCCCTAGACTATGGCTACACCTTC
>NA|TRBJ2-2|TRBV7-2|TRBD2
CASSLNGGTNTGELFF
TGTGCCAGCAGCTTAAACGGGGGGACGAACACCGGGGAGCTGTTTTTT
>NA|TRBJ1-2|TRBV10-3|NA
CAISGGPADNYGYTF
TGTGCCATCAGTGGAGGGCCAGCCGATAACTATGGCTACACCTTC
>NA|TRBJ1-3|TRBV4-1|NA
CASSLPSGNTIYF
TGCGCCAGCAGCCTCCCCTCCGGAAACACCATATATTTT
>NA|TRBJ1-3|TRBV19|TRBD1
CASWDREGGNTIYF
TGTGCCAGTTGGGACAGGGAAGGTGGAAACACCATATATTTT
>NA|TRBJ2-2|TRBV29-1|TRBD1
CSVPTGAGELFF
TGCAGCGTACCGACAGGGGCCGGGGAGCTGTTTTTT
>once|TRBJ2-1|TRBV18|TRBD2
CASSPSSRGVYNEQFF
TGTGCCAGCTCACCATCATCGCGGGGGGTCTACAATGAGCAGTTCTTC
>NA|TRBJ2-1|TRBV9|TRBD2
CASSVGTSRNNEQFF
TGTGCCAGCAGCGTAGGGACTAGCAGAAACAATGAGCAGTTCTTC
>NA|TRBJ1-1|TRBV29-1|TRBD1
CSVNRGRMDTEAFF
TGCAGCGTCAACAGGGGGCGTATGGACACTGAAGCTTTCTTT
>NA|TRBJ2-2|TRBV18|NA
CASSRTGELFF
TGTGCCAGCTCTCGGACCGGGGAGCTGTTTTTT
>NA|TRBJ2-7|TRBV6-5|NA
CAIRPPSAQGGEQYF
TGTGCCATCAGACCCCCCTCGGCGCAGGGTGGCGAGCAGTACTTC
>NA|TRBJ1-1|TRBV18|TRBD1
CASSPRQGSGTEAFF
TGTGCCAGCTCACCCCGACAGGGATCGGGCACTGAAGCTTTCTTT
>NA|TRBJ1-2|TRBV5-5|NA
CASSFYPGDYGYTF
TGTGCCAGCAGCTTCTATCCAGGGGACTATGGCTACACCTTC
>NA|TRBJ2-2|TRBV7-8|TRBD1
CASTSRDRGSGELFF
TGTGCCAGCACCTCGCGGGACAGGGGGTCTGGGGAGCTGTTTTTT
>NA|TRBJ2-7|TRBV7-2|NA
CASSPRGQWGYEQYF
TGTGCCAGCAGCCCCAGGGGTCAGTGGGGTTACGAGCAGTACTTC
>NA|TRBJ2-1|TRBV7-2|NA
CASSLALNAEQFF
TGTGCCAGCAGCTTAGCCCTAAATGCTGAGCAGTTCTTC
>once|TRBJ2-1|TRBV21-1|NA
CASSPRQAGNEQFF
TGTGCCAGCAGCCCCCGACAGGCAGGCAATGAGCAGTTCTTC
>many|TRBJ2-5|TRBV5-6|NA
CASSLRGETQYF
TGTGCCAGCAGCTTGAGGGGAGAGACCCAGTACTTC
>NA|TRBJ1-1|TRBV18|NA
CASSPSEGGGNTEAFF
TGTGCCAGCTCACCATCGGAGGGGGGGGGCAACACTGAAGCTTTCTTT
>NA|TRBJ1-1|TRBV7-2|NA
CASSRGAEDTEAFF
TGTGCCAGCTCCCGCGGGGCGGAGGACACTGAAGCTTTCTTT
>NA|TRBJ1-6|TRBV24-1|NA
CATSRGLNSPLHF
TGTGCCACCAGTCGAGGGTTGAATTCACCCCTCCACTTT
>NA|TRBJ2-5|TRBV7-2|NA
CASSTLSARILQETQYF
TGTGCCAGCAGCACCCTTAGTGCGCGCATTCTCCAAGAGACCCAGTACTTC
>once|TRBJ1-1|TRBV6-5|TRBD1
CASGLQGLGTEAFF
TGTGCCAGCGGCCTACAGGGGTTAGGAACTGAAGCTTTCTTT
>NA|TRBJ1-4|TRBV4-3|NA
CASSRSGHGEKLFF
TGCGCCAGCAGCCGATCGGGACACGGTGAAAAACTGTTTTTT
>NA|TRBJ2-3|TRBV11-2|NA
CASSPHPTEFSTDTQYF
TGTGCCAGCAGCCCCCACCCGACAGAGTTCAGCACAGATACGCAGTATTTT